The 12 T cell receptor beta chains reported below all come from one sample, sequenced in a study of OX40 agonist ivuxolimab in advanced cancers. The data were produced by immunoSEQ multiplex PCR, yet TCRdb's version contains in-frame clones alone and is incomplete. The sample contains about 15,000 clones, 70% to 75% of which appear only once. Sequencing was performed on CD4+ or CD8+ T cells sorted from blood, taken in a trial of the OX40 agonist ivuxolimab. Every receptor here comes from an adult with an advanced solid tumor such as melanoma, head and neck, liver or kidney cancer.

The rearrangement links TRBV28 to TRBJ2-3; D may be TRBD1 or TRBD2 (6 bases each). Germline V CDR1 and CDR2: MDHEN, SYDVKM. V lost 3 bases and J 5 bases, leaving 21 bases between the germline ends. The CDR3 has 17 amino acids. The CDR3 loop is CASSFFAGGTRGDTQYF. In nucleotides, the CDR3 is TGTGCCAGCAGTTTCTTCGCCGGCGGGACAAGGGGAGATACGCAGTATTTT.

The J gene is TRBJ2-7, the V gene TRBV7-6; 11 bases are shared with TRBD2. The trim removed 5 bases at V and 3 bases at J, leaving 6 bases unmatched. Germline-derived CDR1 and CDR2 are SGHVS and FNYEAQ. The CDR3 contains 15 residues. DNA for the CDR3: TGTGCCAGCAGCCAAGGAGGACTAGCGGGCTACGAGCAGTACTTC. Protein product: CASSQGGLAGYEQYF.

J is TRBJ2-7 and V is TRBV28; maybe TRBD1 (6 bases). Trimming cost V 2 bases and J 3 bases, with 8 bases left between them. The CDR3 has 13 amino acids. CDR1 MDHEN and CDR2 SYDVKM come from the germline V gene. CDR3 amino acids: CASSLGGSYEQYF. DNA for the CDR3: TGTGCCAGCAGTTTAGGGGGCAGCTACGAGCAGTACTTC. The full variable domain, with the rest looked up from reference TRBV28 and TRBJ2-7, is DVKVTQSSRYLVKRTGEKVFLECVQDMDHENMFWYRQDPGLGLRLIYFSYDVKMKEKGDIPEGYSVSREKKERFSLILESASTNQTSMYLCASSLGGSYEQYFGPGTRLTVT.

V gene TRBV27 combines with J gene TRBJ2-3; D unresolved. V dropped 4 bases and J dropped 3 bases, with 8 bases sitting between them. Germline V gives CDR1 MNHEY, CDR2 SMNVEV (reference sequence). CDR3 length: 13 amino acids. The CDR3 DNA reads as TGTGCCAGCAGTTGGTTGGGGACAGATACGCAGTATTTT. Translated: CASSWLGTDTQYF.

The chain combines TRBV27 with TRBJ2-1, with D uncertain. CDR3 length: 12 amino acids. From germline, CDR1 is MNHEY and CDR2 SMNVEV (reference sequence). The V gene lost 1 base and the J gene lost 7 bases, with 5 bases spanning the gap. The CDR3 loop is CASSLLGNEQFF. Written as DNA, the CDR3 is TGTGCCAGCAGTTTATTGGGAAATGAGCAGTTCTTC.

The chain couples TRBV7-2 to TRBJ2-7, with 11 bases that match TRBD2. From germline, CDR1 is SGHTA and CDR2 FQGNSA. Unmatched junction bases numbered 5, after V lost 5 bases and J lost 2 bases. This CDR3 spans 15 amino acids. The CDR3 DNA reads TGTGCCAGCAGCCGAGAGGGACTAGCGGCCTACGAGCAGTACTTC. It is translated as CASSREGLAAYEQYF.

As DNA, the CDR3 is TGTGCCAGCGGCGATCAAGGAGATACGCAGTATTTT. Protein product: CASGDQGDTQYF. The V gene is TRBV28, the J gene TRBJ2-3; D is ambiguous. CDR3 length: 12 residues. CDR1 and CDR2 from the germline V gene are MDHEN and SYDVKM. V shed 8 bases and J shed 5 bases, with 11 bases lying between them. The complete variable domain, with remaining parts taken from reference TRBV28 and TRBJ2-3, reads DVKVTQSSRYLVKRTGEKVFLECVQDMDHENMFWYRQDPGLGLRLIYFSYDVKMKEKGDIPEGYSVSREKKERFSLILESASTNQTSMYLCASGDQGDTQYFGPGTRLTVL.

The chain employs TRBV27 and TRBJ2-7; 9 bases are shared with TRBD2. CDR3 size: 14 residues. Germline V gene sequence: CDR1 MNHEY, CDR2 SMNVEV (reference sequence). With V trimmed by 7 bases and J by 5 bases, 9 bases remained unmatched. The CDR3 here is CASTLSGRTHEQYF. The CDR3 bases are TGTGCCAGCACCCTGAGCGGGAGGACCCACGAGCAGTACTTC.

Concerning this clone: The same CDR3 arises from other DNA sequences in this sample as well. The J gene is TRBJ2-3, the V gene TRBV9, with D tentatively TRBD2 (5 bases). CDR1 and CDR2 (germline): SGDLS, YYNGEE. The CDR3 is made up of 14 amino acids. Trimming left V 0 bases short and J 4 bases short, with 9 bases between. DNA of the CDR3: TGTGCCAGCAGCGTAGGTGTTAGCGCAGATACGCAGTATTTT. It encodes CASSVGVSADTQYF.

Only a few counts were recorded for this clone. The rearrangement links TRBV5-4 to TRBJ2-1; no reliable D call. Germline CDR1 SGHNT, CDR2 YYREEE (reference sequence). The CDR3 loop spans 14 amino acids. Trimming took off 2 bases at V and 1 base at J, with 7 bases between the two ends. The DNA for the CDR3 is TGTGCCAGCAGCTTTACTGATTCCTACAATGAGCAGTTCTTC. Translation: CASSFTDSYNEQFF.

J is TRBJ1-2 and V is TRBV7-9, with 10 positions matching TRBD1. Germline V gives CDR1 SEHNR, CDR2 FQNEAQ (reference sequence). CDR3 length equals 16 residues. V shed 4 bases, J shed 5 bases, and the junction held 10 bases outside the gene matches. In DNA form, the CDR3 reads TGTGCCAGCAGCTACTCGGGACAGGGGCTGGGTTATGGCTACACCTTC. Protein: CASSYSGQGLGYGYTF.

This chain links TRBV7-9 with TRBJ2-1, with 8 bases aligning to TRBD2. The CDR3 spans 14 residues. The germline V gene has CDR1 SEHNR and CDR2 FQNEAQ (reference sequence). V lost 8 bases to trimming and J lost 8 bases; unmatched junction nucleotides: 11. CDR3 residues: CASGSSGRWDEQFF. CDR3 DNA: TGTGCCAGCGGATCGAGCGGGAGATGGGATGAGCAGTTCTTC.